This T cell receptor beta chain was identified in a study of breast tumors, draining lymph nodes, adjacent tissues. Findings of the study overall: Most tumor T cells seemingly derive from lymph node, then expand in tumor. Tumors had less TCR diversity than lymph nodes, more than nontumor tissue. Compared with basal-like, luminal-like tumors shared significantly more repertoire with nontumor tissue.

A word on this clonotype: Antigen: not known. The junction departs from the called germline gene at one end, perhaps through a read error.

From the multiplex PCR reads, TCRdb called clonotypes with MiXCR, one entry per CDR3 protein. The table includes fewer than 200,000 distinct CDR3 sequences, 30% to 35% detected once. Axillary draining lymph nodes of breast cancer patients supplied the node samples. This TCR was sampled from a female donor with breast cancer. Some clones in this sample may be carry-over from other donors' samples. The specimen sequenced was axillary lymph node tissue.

DNA of the CDR3: TGTGCCAGCAGCGCTCTAGGGGGAGGTTCCACCAATGAGCAGCTCTTC. Amino acids: CASSALGGGSTNEQLF. The chain combines TRBV7-3 with TRBJ2-1; the D gene could be TRBD1 or TRBD2 (6 bases each). Germline assignment: CDR1 SGHTA and CDR2 FQGTGA. The length of the CDR3 is 16 residues.